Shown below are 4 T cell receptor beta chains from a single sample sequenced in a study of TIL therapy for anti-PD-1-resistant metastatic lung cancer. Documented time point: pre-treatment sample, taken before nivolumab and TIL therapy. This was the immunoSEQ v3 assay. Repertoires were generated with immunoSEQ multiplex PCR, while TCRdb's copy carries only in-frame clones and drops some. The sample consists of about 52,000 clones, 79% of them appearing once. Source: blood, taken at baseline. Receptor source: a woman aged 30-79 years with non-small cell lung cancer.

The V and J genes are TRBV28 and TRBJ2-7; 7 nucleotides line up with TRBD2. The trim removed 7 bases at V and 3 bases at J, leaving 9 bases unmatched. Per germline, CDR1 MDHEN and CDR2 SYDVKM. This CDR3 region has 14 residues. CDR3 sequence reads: CASIDSGPNYEQYF. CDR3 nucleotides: TGTGCCAGCATTGATAGCGGGCCCAACTACGAGCAGTACTTC.

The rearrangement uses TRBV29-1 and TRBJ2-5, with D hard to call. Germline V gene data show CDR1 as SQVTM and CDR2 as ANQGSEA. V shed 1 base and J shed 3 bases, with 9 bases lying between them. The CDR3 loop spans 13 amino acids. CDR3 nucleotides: TGCAGCGTTGAAGGGACGCTAAAAGAGACCCAGTACTTC. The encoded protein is CSVEGTLKETQYF.

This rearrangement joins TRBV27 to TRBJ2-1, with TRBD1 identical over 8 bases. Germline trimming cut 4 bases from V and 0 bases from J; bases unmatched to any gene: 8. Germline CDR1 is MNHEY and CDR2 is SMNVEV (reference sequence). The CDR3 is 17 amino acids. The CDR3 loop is CASSSPLTGGSYNEQFF. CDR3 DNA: TGTGCCAGCAGTTCTCCACTAACAGGGGGCTCCTACAATGAGCAGTTCTTC.

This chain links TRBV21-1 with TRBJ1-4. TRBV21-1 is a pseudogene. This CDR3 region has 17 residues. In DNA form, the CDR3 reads TGTGCCAGCAGCCCACCTAGGACTTCCCGCTCCTATGAAAAACTGTTTTTT. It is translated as CASSPPRTSRSYEKLFF.